Listed below are T cell receptor beta chains from one sample, sequenced in a study of T cell responses to AZD1222 COVID-19 vaccine. TCRdb's copy holds only in-frame clones and misses some; the assay was immunoSEQ multiplex PCR. The table lists over 150,000 clones, just over 90% of them singletons. The material sequenced was peripheral blood, taken on day 0 of MenACWY control vaccination. The receptor set was obtained from an adult in good health. The CDR3 runs from the conserved cysteine through the conserved F or W. Fields, in order: clone size, D gene, V gene, CDR3 length, J gene, CDR3 DNA, CDR3 protein. A D gene is named only where the DNA matches it firmly. Some rows have no size entry. The others give once, few or many, or a class for an expanded clone.

NA	NA	TRBV11-2	14	TRBJ1-5	TGTGCCAGCAGCTTAGATCGGAATAATCAGCCCCAGCATTTT	CASSLDRNNQPQHF
NA	TRBD2	TRBV5-1	16	TRBJ2-3	TGCGCCAGCAGCGCCAGCGGGAGTCTTACCACAGATACGCAGTATTTT	CASSASGSLTTDTQYF
NA	NA	TRBV7-2	14	TRBJ1-2	TGTGCCAGCAGCTTATTACAGGGAAGGGCCGGCTACACCTTC	CASSLLQGRAGYTF
NA	NA	TRBV6-1	15	TRBJ1-5	TGTGCCAGCAGTGAACTCAGAAATAGCAATCAGCCCCAGCATTTT	CASSELRNSNQPQHF
once	TRBD1	TRBV2	16	TRBJ1-1	TGTGCCAGCAGTGACCCCCGGGGCAGGGGGATCACTGAAGCTTTCTTT	CASSDPRGRGITEAFF
NA	NA	TRBV12-3/TRBV12-4	13	TRBJ2-7	TGTGCCAGCAGTTTAGGAGACAACTACGAGCAGTACTTC	CASSLGDNYEQYF
few	NA	TRBV2	11	TRBJ2-7	TGTGCCAGCAGGCAAAGACTAAGTTTCTCGTTC	CASRQRLSFSF
NA	TRBD1	TRBV6-1	16	TRBJ1-3	TGTGCCAGCAGTGAAGGCCCCAGGGGGTCTGGAAACACCATATATTTT	CASSEGPRGSGNTIYF
NA	TRBD1	TRBV10-1	19	TRBJ1-2	TGCGCCAGCAGAATAAAACGGGGACCCGGACAGGGGGCGAACTATGGCTACACCTTC	CASRIKRGPGQGANYGYTF
NA	NA	TRBV6-2/TRBV6-3	14	TRBJ2-5	TGTGCCAGCAGCCCGGGGCAGGTGGGGCAGACCCAGTACTTC	CASSPGQVGQTQYF
once	NA	TRBV2	14	TRBJ1-1	TGTGCCAGCAGCTGGAGCGGGACGAACACTGAAGCTTTCTTT	CASSWSGTNTEAFF
few	NA	TRBV11-2	16	TRBJ1-2	TGTGCCAGCACCCTATCGGGACCTGGAGCGCACTATGGCTACACCTTC	CASTLSGPGAHYGYTF
NA	NA	TRBV21-1	15	TRBJ1-1	TGTGCCAGCAGCAAATGGGAACCAGGGGACACTGAAGCTTTCTTT	CASSKWEPGDTEAFF
NA	NA	TRBV5-1	14	TRBJ1-4	TGCGCCAGCAGCTTAGGGGTACCTAATGAAAAACTGTTTTTT	CASSLGVPNEKLFF
NA	TRBD1	TRBV28	15	TRBJ1-4	TGTGCCAGCATTACTCCTCGACAGGGGAAGGAAAAACTGTTTTTT	CASITPRQGKEKLFF
NA	TRBD2	TRBV2	14	TRBJ2-2	TGTGCCAGCAGTGGGCCTAGCGGGACTGGGGAGCTGTTTTTT	CASSGPSGTGELFF
once	TRBD1	TRBV18	14	TRBJ1-1	TGTGCCAGCTCGTCCGGGACAGTGAACACTGAAGCTTTCTTT	CASSSGTVNTEAFF
NA	NA	TRBV30	13	TRBJ2-7	TGTGCCTGGAGTGGATTTACGCGTAACGAGCAGTACTTC	CAWSGFTRNEQYF
NA	NA	TRBV28	13	TRBJ1-2	TGTGCCAGCAGTTTAGAGGTTTTCTATGGCTACACCTTC	CASSLEVFYGYTF
NA	NA	TRBV15	15	TRBJ1-4	TGTGCCACCAGCAGAAGGGGACCCACGAATGAAAAACTGTTTTTT	CATSRRGPTNEKLFF
NA	NA	TRBV4-3	14	TRBJ1-6	TGCGCCAGCAGCCAAATTCATACTAATTCACCCCTCCACTTT	CASSQIHTNSPLHF
NA	NA	TRBV5-8	15	TRBJ1-6	TGTGCCAGCAGCTTGAAGGTATTCCGCGGTTCACCCCTCCACTTT	CASSLKVFRGSPLHF
NA	TRBD1	TRBV14	15	TRBJ1-4	TGTGCCAGCAGCCCGACGACAGGGGCTAATGAAAAACTGTTTTTT	CASSPTTGANEKLFF